This T cell receptor (beta chain) was retrieved from a study of cytomegalovirus exposure and HLA in healthy donors. The CDR3 has 17 amino acids. Germline CDR1 and CDR2: MNHEY and SMNVEV (reference sequence). Trimming cost V 2 bases and J 2 bases, with 16 bases left between them. This clone was counted between two and nine times. The PCR contained 60 Vbeta and 13 Jbeta primers. Sequencing used immunoSEQ multiplex PCR; TCRdb keeps in-frame clones, though not all of them. The sample lists over 150,000 clones; around 80% were seen once. The chain has TRBV27 and TRBJ1-3, with TRBD1 as a possible D gene (6 bases). The receptor was isolated from a woman aged 50 to 60 in good health and CMV-seropositive. Material for sequencing was PBMCs. CDR3: CASSLRGGNLPGNTIYF. CDR3 nucleotides: TGTGCCAGCAGTTTAAGGGGGGGGAATCTCCCTGGAAACACCATATATTTT.